This T cell receptor (beta chain) derives from a study of glioma-infiltrating T cells after dendritic cell vaccination. Points from the study as a whole: The cohort had few patients with full blood and tumor sets.

Input was 2 to 2.5 ug genomic DNA, or all available if less. Assay: immunoSEQ multiplex PCR; the TCRdb copy retains only in-frame clones and omits some. The sample carries some 100,000 clones, roughly 83% recorded once. Comment on this clone: Its antigen is unidentified.

The CDR3 runs to 16 residues. V was pared by 2 bases and J by 3 bases, with 6 bases of the junction left unmatched. Germline values: CDR1 MGHRA, CDR2 YSYEKL. The rearrangement uses TRBV4-1 and TRBJ2-7, with 11 bases matching TRBD1. The sequences come from blood, collected before dendritic cell vaccination. The receptor was derived from a human donor with glioblastoma. In DNA, the CDR3 is TGCGCCAGCAGCCAACCTGGACAGGGGGCAGGCTACGAGCAGTACTTC. It encodes CASSQPGQGAGYEQYF.